This T cell receptor (beta chain) was sequenced for a study of T cells of healthy individuals. MiXCR, applied by TCRdb to the 5' RACE reads, yields one record per CDR3 protein. The sample consists of about 96,000 distinct CDR3 sequences, approximately 18% of them appearing once. This CDR3 is 12 amino acids long. The germline gives CDR1 MDHEN, CDR2 SYDVKM. Trimming pared 3 bases from V and 7 bases from J, leaving 9 bases between. This clonotype was found a few times. The TCR sequence derives from a human donor in good health. V usage is TRBV28 and J usage is TRBJ1-2; TRBD1 is a possible D gene (6 bases). The CDR3: CASSFRGFGYTF. The CDR3 DNA reads TGTGCCAGCAGTTTTAGGGGGTTTGGCTACACCTTC.